Listed below are T cell receptor beta chains from one sample, sequenced in a study of CD8+ T cells in alopecia areata. Produced via immunoSEQ multiplex PCR; TCRdb's table is partial and in-frame only. Among around 70,000 clones listed, 29% were seen once. This sample comprised CD8+ T cells sorted from blood, obtained at week 4, from a patient treated with tofacitinib. These receptors were collected from a human donor with alopecia areata. The CDR3 runs from the conserved cysteine through the conserved F or W. A D gene is named only where the DNA matches it firmly. Clone size is stated in some rows and not others, as once, few, many or a class when expanded.

>TRBJ2-1|TRBV2|NA|few
TGTGCCAGCAGTGAGAAATCTCAGGGTGCGAGTTATGAGCAGTTCTTC
CASSEKSQGASYEQFF
>TRBJ2-2|TRBV5-1|NA|few
TGCGCCAGCAGCTTGGCCGGGGAGGAGGGGAGCCGAACCGGGGAGCTGTTTTTT
CASSLAGEEGSRTGELFF
>TRBJ2-1|TRBV27|NA|few
TGTGCCAGCAAGGGAGGTTTCTACAATGAGCAGTTCTTC
CASKGGFYNEQFF
>TRBJ2-3|TRBV10-2|NA|NA
TGCGCCAGCAGTGGCGGCCGTAGCACAGATACGCAGTATTTT
CASSGGRSTDTQYF
>TRBJ2-2|TRBV29-1|TRBD1|few
TGCAGCGTGCGGCGGGACAGGGGGCCCACCGGGGAGCTGTTTTTT
CSVRRDRGPTGELFF
>TRBJ2-1|TRBV29-1|NA|NA
TGCAGCGCTCGGCCAGAGAATGAGCAGTTCTTC
CSARPENEQFF
>TRBJ2-2|TRBV9|TRBD1|NA
TGTGCCAGCAGCGTCGGAGGGGACAGGGGATGGTCCGGGGAGCTGTTTTTT
CASSVGGDRGWSGELFF
>TRBJ1-2|TRBV9|NA|many
TGTGCCAGCAGCCTAAGGGGGGGCTACACCTTC
CASSLRGGYTF
>TRBJ1-3|TRBV29-1|NA|NA
TGCAGCGTTGGTGGGGGGAACACCATATATTTT
CSVGGGNTIYF
>TRBJ2-7|TRBV29-1|TRBD2|once
TGCAGCGTTAGTGGGACTAGCGTGATCGAGCAGTACTTC
CSVSGTSVIEQYF
>TRBJ2-1|TRBV27|NA|NA
TGTGCCAGCAGTTTAGGTGACTCCCCCCACAATGAGCAGTTCTTC
CASSLGDSPHNEQFF
>TRBJ2-5|TRBV30|NA|NA
TGTGCCTGGAGTGGTTTTCAAGAGACCCAGTACTTC
CAWSGFQETQYF
>TRBJ1-1|TRBV4-1|NA|NA
TGCGCCAGCAGCCAGGGAAGGGGCACTGAAGCTTTCTTT
CASSQGRGTEAFF
>TRBJ1-2|TRBV11-2|TRBD1|NA
TGTGCCAGCAGCTCAGTTGACAGGGCGGATGGCTACACCTTC
CASSSVDRADGYTF
>TRBJ2-6|TRBV29-1|NA|NA
TGCAGCGTTCCAGGGGAGCTTGGGGCCAACGTCCTGACTTTC
CSVPGELGANVLTF
>TRBJ1-1|TRBV7-2|NA|many
TGTGCCAGCAGCTTAGCCCAGGGGTTGAACACTGAAGCTTTCTTT
CASSLAQGLNTEAFF
>TRBJ1-3|TRBV29-1|NA|NA
TGCAGCGTTGTCTCGGCGTACACCATATATTTT
CSVVSAYTIYF
>TRBJ2-1|TRBV19|TRBD2|NA
TGTGCCAGTAGTCCCAAGCCGGGTAGCGGGACCTACAATGAGCAGTTCTTC
CASSPKPGSGTYNEQFF
>TRBJ2-7|TRBV11-2|TRBD2|NA
TGTGCCAGCAGCTTAGACCCCTTTCCCGGACTAGCGGGCTACGAGCAGTACTTC
CASSLDPFPGLAGYEQYF
>TRBJ1-2|TRBV30|NA|few
TGTGCCTGGAGTAGAGGAGGGGATGGCTACACCTTC
CAWSRGGDGYTF
>TRBJ1-2|TRBV2|TRBD1|NA
TGTGCCAGCAGTGAAGAAGACAGGGGGACTGATGGCTACACCTTC
CASSEEDRGTDGYTF
>TRBJ2-1|TRBV29-1|NA|few
TGCAGCGCCGGTGGTGAGCAGTTCTTC
CSAGGEQFF
>TRBJ2-1|TRBV29-1|TRBD2|once
TGCAGCGTTGGGGTACTAGCGGGAGGGACTTACAATGAGCAGTTCTTC
CSVGVLAGGTYNEQFF
>TRBJ1-5|TRBV19|NA|NA
TGTGCCAGTAATACCGTTCTGGGGAGCAATCAGCCCCAGCATTTT
CASNTVLGSNQPQHF
>TRBJ2-7|TRBV29-1|TRBD2|few
TGCAGCGTTCGAAGGGGACTAGCCTACGAGCAGTACTTC
CSVRRGLAYEQYF
>TRBJ2-1|TRBV29-1|TRBD2|NA
TGCAGCGCCTTTAGCGGGAGGGGGGACAATGAGCAGTTCTTC
CSAFSGRGDNEQFF
>TRBJ2-4|TRBV5-1|NA|few
TGCGCCAGCAGCCTCCAATTAGGACCCCCCAAAAACATTCAGTACTTC
CASSLQLGPPKNIQYF
>TRBJ2-7|TRBV6-1|TRBD1|NA
TGTGCCAGCAGTCAAGGTATCGAGGACAGGGGATACGAGCAGTACTTC
CASSQGIEDRGYEQYF
>TRBJ2-2|TRBV9|TRBD1|NA
TGTGCCAGCAGCGCCTTCAGGGACAGGTACACCGGGGAGCTGTTTTTT
CASSAFRDRYTGELFF
>TRBJ2-7|TRBV5-4|NA|NA
TGTGCCAGCAGCGCGGCTGCGGGGAGCTCCTACGAGCAGTACTTC
CASSAAAGSSYEQYF
>TRBJ2-7|TRBV6-5|NA|few
TGTGCCAGCAGTTACTCTCAACAGGGCTACGAGCAGTACTTC
CASSYSQQGYEQYF
>TRBJ2-3|TRBV4-3|NA|once
TGCGCCAGCAGCCATTCAAGGGGTTTGCGAGATACGCAGTATTTT
CASSHSRGLRDTQYF
>TRBJ1-4|TRBV9|NA|NA
TGTGCCAGCAGCGCCCTTGGAAAACTGTTTTTT
CASSALGKLFF
>TRBJ2-3|TRBV5-4|NA|NA
TGTGCCAGCAGCCCTTACCAGCGGACGGTTACGCAGTATTTT
CASSPYQRTVTQYF
>TRBJ2-2|TRBV9|NA|NA
TGTGCCAGCAGGACGAACACCGGGGAGCTGTTTTTT
CASRTNTGELFF
>TRBJ1-1|TRBV2|NA|NA
TGTGCCAGCAGTGGACAGGAAGCTTTCTTT
CASSGQEAFF
>TRBJ1-5|TRBV4-1|NA|NA
TGCGCCAGCAGCCAAGAAGGCGGGACATGGATTCAGCCCCAGCATTTT
CASSQEGGTWIQPQHF
>TRBJ2-7|TRBV11-2|NA|NA
TGTGCCAGCAGCTTAGCAGTCAGCCTCTACGAGCAGTACTTC
CASSLAVSLYEQYF
>TRBJ2-7|TRBV6-5|TRBD2|many
TGTGCCACCCGGGCGGGAGGCGAGCAGTACTTC
CATRAGGEQYF
>TRBJ1-5|TRBV5-1|NA|NA
TGCGCCAGCAGCTTGGGTACAGCTACCAATCAGCCCCAGCATTTT
CASSLGTATNQPQHF
>TRBJ2-2|TRBV7-9|NA|few
TGTGCCAGCAGCCTCAACTTTGACGGGGAGCTGTTTTTT
CASSLNFDGELFF
>TRBJ2-1|TRBV7-6|NA|NA
TGTGCCAGCAGCTTAGCGCCCAATGAGCAGTTCTTC
CASSLAPNEQFF
>TRBJ2-7|TRBV27|TRBD1|NA
TGTGCCAGCAGTTTATCGACAGGGAACGAGCAGTACTTC
CASSLSTGNEQYF
>TRBJ2-7|TRBV29-1|TRBD2|few
TGCAGCGCGACGGCTAGCGGGACCTACGAGCAGTACTTC
CSATASGTYEQYF
>TRBJ2-1|TRBV29-1|NA|NA
TGCAGCGCATCGGAGGGCAATGAGCAGTTCTTC
CSASEGNEQFF
>TRBJ2-3|TRBV4-1|TRBD1|NA
TGCGCCAGCAGCAGACCGGGACAGGGGACAGATACGCAGTATTTT
CASSRPGQGTDTQYF
>TRBJ1-1|TRBV5-4|NA|NA
TGTGCCAGCAGCTTCGGACCCCTTAACACTGAAGCTTTCTTT
CASSFGPLNTEAFF
>TRBJ2-5|TRBV21-1|NA|few
TGTGCCAGCAGCAAAGGGGTCGGGGGCAGAAAAGAGACCCAGTACTTC
CASSKGVGGRKETQYF
>TRBJ1-1|TRBV30|NA|NA
TGTGCCTGCCCACCAAGTACCCGGGTTATCGGGGTCGGAGCTTTCTTT
CACPPSTRVIGVGAFF
>TRBJ2-5|TRBV4-1|NA|few
TGCGCCAGCAGCCCAGGGGAACAAGGGTCGACCCAGTACTTC
CASSPGEQGSTQYF
>TRBJ1-2|TRBV9|NA|NA
TGTGCCAGCAGCGTAGGAGGGACGGTTGACGATGGCTACACCTTC
CASSVGGTVDDGYTF
>TRBJ2-3|TRBV27|TRBD2|NA
TGTGCCAGCCGAGCGGGAGGGCCCCCGAATACGCAGTATTTT
CASRAGGPPNTQYF
>TRBJ1-6|TRBV9|NA|NA
TGTGCCAGCAGCGTAGGAGGGGGGCCACCCCTCCACTTT
CASSVGGGPPLHF
>TRBJ2-7|TRBV28|TRBD1|few
TGTGCCAGCAGTTTCGACAGGGGGTTCGAGTACTTC
CASSFDRGFEYF
>TRBJ2-1|TRBV19|TRBD2|few
TGTGCCAGCAGAACTGGGAGGGCCAATGAGCAGTTCTTC
CASRTGRANEQFF
>TRBJ1-2|TRBV15|NA|NA
TGTGCCACCAGCAGAGCGGGGGGAGCTAACTATGGCTACACCTTC
CATSRAGGANYGYTF